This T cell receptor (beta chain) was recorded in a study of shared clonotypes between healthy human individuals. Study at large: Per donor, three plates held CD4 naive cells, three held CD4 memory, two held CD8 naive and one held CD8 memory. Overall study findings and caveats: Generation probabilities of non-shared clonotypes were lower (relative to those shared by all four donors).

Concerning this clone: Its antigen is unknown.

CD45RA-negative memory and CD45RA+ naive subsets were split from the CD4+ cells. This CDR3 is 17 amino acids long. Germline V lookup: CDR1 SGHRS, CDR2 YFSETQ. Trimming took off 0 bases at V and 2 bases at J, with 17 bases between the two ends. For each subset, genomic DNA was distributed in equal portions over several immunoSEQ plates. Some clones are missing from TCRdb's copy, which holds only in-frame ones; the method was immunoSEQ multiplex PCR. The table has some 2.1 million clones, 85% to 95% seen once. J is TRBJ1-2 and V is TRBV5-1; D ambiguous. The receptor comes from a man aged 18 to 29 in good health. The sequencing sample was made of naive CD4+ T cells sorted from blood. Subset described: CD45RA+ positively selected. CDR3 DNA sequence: TGCGCCAGCAGCTTGGAAACCTGGGCAGAGAGAAACTATGGCTACACCTTC. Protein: CASSLETWAERNYGYTF.